What follows describes a single T cell receptor (beta chain). The antigen is not known. This entry belongs to a study of T cell responses to AZD1222 COVID-19 vaccine. Second doses were pooled across both intervals (about 4 or about 12 weeks). Points from the study as a whole: Samples come after the peak T cell response, not at day 14. Baseline serostatus was positive in only a handful of AZD1222 recipients.

Some clones are missing from TCRdb's copy, which holds only in-frame ones; the method was immunoSEQ multiplex PCR. This sample has 150,000 to 200,000 clones, with approximately 93% found just once. This receptor was identified in an adult who received the AZD1222 COVID-19 vaccine. Material: peripheral blood, obtained 28 days after the second AZD1222 dose.

The CDR3 nucleotides read TGTGCCAGCAGTCCTCGGACAGGGGGCGGGAGCTATGGCTACACCTTC. Translating it yields CASSPRTGGGSYGYTF. This chain joins TRBV27 and TRBJ1-2; 11 bases match TRBD1. The germline CDR1 and CDR2 sequences are MNHEY and SMNVEV (reference sequence). This CDR3 contains 16 residues. V was pared by 5 bases and J by 4 bases, with 9 bases of the junction left unmatched.